This TCR beta chain derives from a study of Graves' ophthalmopathy and Graves' hyperthyroidism. Study at large: Stable hyperthyroidism was defined by absence of ophthalmopathy within 18 months of follow-up. General study results and limits: Most expanded clonotypes in thyroid above 0.001 frequency also showed up in blood.

This clonotype came up a few times. Its target is unknown. Germline-derived CDR1 and CDR2 are SQVTM and ANQGSEA. The CDR3 runs 15 residues. V shed 6 bases and J 5 bases; nucleotides not matched to a gene: 13. From RNA, the CDR3 regions of TCR beta chains were amplified and sequenced. The first round was an RT-PCR with HTBI primers, and the second round was a multiplex PCR. TCRdb re-called the multiplex PCR reads with MiXCR, one entry per CDR3 protein. The sample has more than 1,000,000 distinct CDR3 sequences; about two fifths are singletons. The receptor was derived from an adult man with Graves' hyperthyroidism. Sequenced sample: peripheral blood or thyroid tissue (not recorded which). The rearrangement links TRBV29-1 to TRBJ2-7; TRBD1 agrees at 10 bases. The CDR3 sequence: CSVEGGDRGNNEQYF. The CDR3 nucleotides are TGCAGCGTGGAGGGAGGGGACAGGGGTAACAACGAGCAGTACTTC.